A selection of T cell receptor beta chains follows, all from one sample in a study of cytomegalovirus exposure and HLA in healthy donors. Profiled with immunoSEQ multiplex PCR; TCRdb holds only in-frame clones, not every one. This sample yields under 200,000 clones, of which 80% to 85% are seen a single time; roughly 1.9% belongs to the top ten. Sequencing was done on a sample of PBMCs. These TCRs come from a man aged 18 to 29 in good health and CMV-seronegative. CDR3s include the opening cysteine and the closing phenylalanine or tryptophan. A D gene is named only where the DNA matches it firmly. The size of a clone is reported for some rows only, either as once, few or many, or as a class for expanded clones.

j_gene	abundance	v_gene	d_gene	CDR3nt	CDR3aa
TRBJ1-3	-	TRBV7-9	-	TGTGCCAGCAGCGGCCGGACTCCGGAAAACACCATATATTTT	CASSGRTPENTIYF
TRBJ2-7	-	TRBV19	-	TGTGCCACCGGGCCAGGGCACGAGTACGAGCAGTACTTC	CATGPGHEYEQYF
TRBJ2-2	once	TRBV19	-	TGTGCCAGTAGTATAGTCGGGACAAGCACCGGGGAGCTGTTTTTT	CASSIVGTSTGELFF
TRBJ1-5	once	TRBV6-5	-	TGTGCCAGCAGCCGTACAGGGCAGCCCCAGCATTTT	CASSRTGQPQHF
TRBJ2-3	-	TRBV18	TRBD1	TGTGCCAGCTCACCGGGACAGGGTGGGGATACGCAGTATTTT	CASSPGQGGDTQYF
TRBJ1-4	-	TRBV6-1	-	TGTGCCAGCCTAGGGAGTTTTGGTACTAATGAAAAACTGTTTTTT	CASLGSFGTNEKLFF
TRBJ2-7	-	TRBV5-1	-	TGCGCCAGCAGCTTACCAGGCGGGAAGTTCTTCTACGAGCAGTACTTC	CASSLPGGKFFYEQYF
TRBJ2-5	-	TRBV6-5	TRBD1	TGTGCCAGCAGTTACTCGACGGGACAGGGGGCGGCGACCCAGTACTTC	CASSYSTGQGAATQYF
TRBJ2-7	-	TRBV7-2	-	TGTGCCAGCAGCTACCCGGAGGAGTACGAGCAGTACTTC	CASSYPEEYEQYF
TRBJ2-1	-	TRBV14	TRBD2	TGTGCCAGCAGCCAAGGGTTCCTAGCGGGCCTATACAATGAGCAGTTCTTC	CASSQGFLAGLYNEQFF
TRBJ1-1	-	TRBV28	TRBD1	TGTGCCAGCAAGCCCACCGGGACAGGGCACACTGAAGCTTTCTTT	CASKPTGTGHTEAFF
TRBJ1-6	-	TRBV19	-	TGTGCCAGTACAGGGGACGGTAATTCACCCCTCCACTTT	CASTGDGNSPLHF